This T cell receptor beta chain was documented in a study of shared clonotypes between healthy human individuals. Germline-derived CDR1 and CDR2 are LNHDA and SQIVND (reference sequence). This CDR3 region has 16 residues. The ends lost 6 bases at V and 4 bases at J; junction bases unmatched: 11. Clones were sequenced by immunoSEQ multiplex PCR, and TCRdb holds only the in-frame ones, with some missing. The profile covers fewer than 2.5 million clones, with 90% to 95% appearing a single time and approximately 0.35% taken by the ten largest. The receptor's source is a young man in good health. Some clones in this sample may be carry-over from other donors' samples. Source material: naive CD4+ T cells from PBMCs. Subset here: CD45RA+ positively selected. The genes are TRBV19 and TRBJ2-3, with 9 bases identical to TRBD2. The DNA for the CDR3 is TGTGCCAGTAGCCCCAGGGGACTAGCTTTCCCAGATACGCAGTATTTT. Encoded protein: CASSPRGLAFPDTQYF.